These 32 T cell receptor beta chains share one sample of origin, sequenced in a study of shared clonotypes between healthy human individuals. The method was immunoSEQ multiplex PCR; TCRdb's version includes in-frame clones alone and lacks a portion of them. The sample lists about 520,000 clones; about 96% were seen once. The sample consisted of naive CD4+ T cells sorted from blood. Noted subset: CD45RA+ positively selected. These receptors all come from a woman in her 30s in good health.

The chain uses TRBV2 and TRBJ2-2; D gene uncertain. Germline V gene lookup returns CDR1 SNHLY and CDR2 FYNNEI. Deletions cut 5 bases from V and 4 bases from J, with 8 bases between. CDR3 length: 13 residues. CDR3 nucleotides: TGTGCCAGCAGTTCCCGATCCACCGGGGAGCTGTTTTTT. Translating it yields CASSSRSTGELFF.

This chain joins TRBV19 and TRBJ2-7; D not certain. V was trimmed by 11 bases and J by 7 bases, leaving 9 bases between them. The CDR3 length is 9 residues. Per germline, CDR1 LNHDA and CDR2 SQIVND (reference sequence). CDR3 amino acids: CARLGEQYF. CDR3 in DNA: TGTGCCCGGTTAGGGGAGCAGTACTTC.

This clone was recorded only once. V is TRBV28 and J is TRBJ1-1; D ambiguous. Germline V lookup: CDR1 MDHEN, CDR2 SYDVKM. The CDR3 length is 14 residues. Trimming removed 8 bases from V and 2 bases from J, with 15 bases in between. CDR3 in DNA: TGTGCCAGCTCTCATCCCTCCATCAACACTGAAGCTTTCTTT. Amino acid sequence: CASSHPSINTEAFF.

V usage is TRBV4-2 and J usage is TRBJ2-2; no firm D call. The CDR3 loop spans 16 amino acids. Between the trimmed V and J ends, which lost 0 bases and 5 bases, there was a span of 13 bases. Germline lookup yields CDR1 LGHNA and CDR2 YNFKEQ. The CDR3 loop reads CASSQDGSFLTGELFF. The CDR3 DNA sequence: TGTGCCAGCAGCCAAGATGGTAGTTTTTTGACCGGGGAGCTGTTTTTT.

V is TRBV7-8 and J is TRBJ1-5; D is perhaps TRBD1 (5 bases). The CDR3 length is 15 residues. Germline V CDR1 and CDR2: SGHVS, FQNEAQ. The V gene lost 7 bases and the J gene lost 4 bases, with 17 bases spanning the gap. The CDR3 here is CASTSLVAGNQPQHF. Here the CDR3 DNA reads TGTGCCAGCACGAGCCTTGTGGCAGGGAATCAGCCCCAGCATTTT.

The chain couples TRBV19 to TRBJ2-1, with 14 bases lining up with TRBD2. In germline, CDR1 is LNHDA, CDR2 SQIVND (reference sequence). The CDR3 covers 18 residues. The V and J ends lost 1 base and 6 bases, in that order; junction bases with no gene match: 8. The CDR3 DNA is TGTGCCAGTAGTATAGTACCGGGACTAGCGGGAGTTCCCAATGAGCAGTTCTTC. Its protein product is CASSIVPGLAGVPNEQFF.

The chain combines TRBV5-6 with TRBJ2-7; TRBD2 might be the D (6 bases). Germline CDR1 is SGHDT and CDR2 is YYEEEE. This CDR3 is built from 16 residues. V lost 1 base and J 3 bases, leaving 17 bases between the germline ends. CDR3 protein: CASSLKWVAEFYEQYF. CDR3 nucleotide sequence: TGTGCCAGCAGCTTGAAATGGGTAGCGGAGTTCTACGAGCAGTACTTC.

This sequence joins TRBV10-3 and TRBJ1-1; 10 bases align to TRBD1. Trimming removed 6 bases from V and 4 bases from J; junction bases left unmatched: 5. There are 14 residues in the CDR3. In germline, CDR1 is ENHRY, CDR2 SYGVKD. CDR3: CAIRGDRGGTEAFF. The DNA for the CDR3 is TGTGCCATCAGGGGGGACAGGGGCGGCACTGAAGCTTTCTTT.

V is TRBV19 and J is TRBJ1-5; TRBD1 matches at 10 bases. With 5 bases clipped from V and 6 bases from J, the junction kept 4 bases outside the gene matches. The germline CDR1 and CDR2 sequences are LNHDA and SQIVND (reference sequence). This CDR3 contains 14 residues. In nucleotides, the CDR3 is TGTGCCAGTAGTGGGACAGGGGCGCTTCAGCCCCAGCATTTT. Residues: CASSGTGALQPQHF.

The chain recombines TRBV27 with TRBJ2-7; D gene ambiguous. Between the trimmed V and J ends, which lost 3 bases and 1 base, there was a span of 10 bases. The germline V gene encodes CDR1 MNHEY and CDR2 SMNVEV (reference sequence). This CDR3 is built from 14 residues. The CDR3 loop is CASSFFAESYEQYF. The CDR3, as DNA: TGTGCCAGCAGTTTTTTCGCGGAGTCCTACGAGCAGTACTTC.

The J gene is TRBJ1-1, the V gene TRBV28, with D hard to call. Trimming pared 1 base from V and 1 base from J, leaving 4 bases between. This CDR3 contains 13 residues. Germline values: CDR1 MDHEN, CDR2 SYDVKM. CDR3 nucleotide sequence: TGTGCCAGCAGTTTATTGGCGAACACTGAAGCTTTCTTT. The encoded protein is CASSLLANTEAFF.

CDR3 DNA: TGCGCCAGCAGCGTCACAGGGGTCCCCGCGGGATTAACAGAGCAGTACTTC. The encoded protein is CASSVTGVPAGLTEQYF. This chain joins TRBV5-1 and TRBJ2-7; D might be TRBD1 (7 bases). The CDR3 is 17 residues long. Trimming cost V 4 bases and J 7 bases, with 27 bases left between them. CDR1 SGHRS and CDR2 YFSETQ come from the germline V gene.

The V gene is TRBV28, the J gene TRBJ1-1; 10 bases map to TRBD1. Germline-derived CDR1 and CDR2 are MDHEN and SYDVKM. J lost 3 bases, V lost 6 bases, and 7 bases had no gene match. The CDR3 sequence is 15 residues long. The CDR3: CASSRDRGPHTEAFF. The CDR3 coding sequence is TGTGCCAGCAGCCGTGACAGGGGGCCGCACACTGAAGCTTTCTTT.

This sequence joins TRBV30 and TRBJ2-7; TRBD2 might be the D (5 bases). V was shortened by 2 bases and J by 3 bases, with 14 bases between the two germline ends. CDR1 and CDR2 from the germline V gene are GTSNPN and SVGIG (reference sequence). This CDR3 contains 14 residues. The CDR3 loop reads CAWSLEEPFYEQYF. The CDR3, as DNA: TGTGCCTGGAGTTTGGAGGAACCATTCTACGAGCAGTACTTC.

The chain combines TRBV28 with TRBJ1-2; D may be TRBD1 (5 bases). CDR3 length equals 14 residues. Looked up from germline, CDR1 is MDHEN and CDR2 is SYDVKM. The V end was cut by 3 bases, the J end by 0 bases, with 8 bases between. CDR3 sequence: CASSLGRPNYGYTF. DNA for the CDR3: TGTGCCAGCAGTTTGGGGCGACCTAACTATGGCTACACCTTC.

This chain links TRBV5-1 with TRBJ2-2, with D maybe TRBD1 (5 bases). The CDR3 has 18 amino acids. The V end was cut by 1 base, the J end by 0 bases, with 16 bases between. Per the germline V gene, CDR1 is SGHRS and CDR2 is YFSETQ. The CDR3 DNA follows: TGCGCCAGCAGCTTGTCAGGGCGGCCCTACGCGAACACCGGGGAGCTGTTTTTT. Its protein is CASSLSGRPYANTGELFF. The full variable domain, completed using reference TRBV5-1 and TRBJ2-2, is KAGVTQTPRYLIKTRGQQVTLSCSPISGHRSVSWYQQTPGQGLQFLFEYFSETQRNKGNFPGRFSGRQFSNSRSEMNVSTLELGDSALYLCASSLSGRPYANTGELFFGEGSRLTVL.

The gene calls are TRBV2 and TRBJ2-3, with TRBD1 matching 10 bases. Germline V CDR1 and CDR2: SNHLY, FYNNEI. CDR3 size: 15 residues. The ends lost 6 bases at V and 1 base at J; junction bases unmatched: 4. The CDR3 DNA reads as TGTGCCAGCAGGCCTGGACAGGGGGGCACAGATACGCAGTATTTT. Encoded protein: CASRPGQGGTDTQYF.

The chain recombines TRBV2 with TRBJ2-7, with 9 bases aligning to TRBD1. Germline CDR1 SNHLY, CDR2 FYNNEI. The CDR3 sequence is 15 residues long. Trimming at V came to 9 bases and at J to 0 bases, leaving 9 bases not matched to a gene. The CDR3 region has the DNA TGTGCCAGTAAGGACAGGGGCGTAAGCTCCTACGAGCAGTACTTC. Encoded protein: CASKDRGVSSYEQYF.

This sequence joins TRBV28 and TRBJ2-7; D uncertain. Germline CDR1 is MDHEN and CDR2 is SYDVKM. V was trimmed by 2 bases and J by 6 bases, leaving 11 bases between them. The CDR3 runs to 13 residues. The chain's CDR3 is CASSLQPVIEQYF. The CDR3 DNA reads TGTGCCAGCAGTTTACAGCCGGTCATCGAGCAGTACTTC.

V gene TRBV7-2 combines with J gene TRBJ1-2, with 7 bases that match TRBD1. The CDR3 has 15 residues. Germline-derived CDR1 and CDR2 are SGHTA and FQGNSA. Trimming removed 1 base from V and 7 bases from J; junction bases left unmatched: 9. CDR3 protein: CASSLVIRDRGGYTF. CDR3 nucleotides: TGTGCCAGCAGCTTAGTGATCCGGGACAGAGGTGGCTACACCTTC.

V is TRBV7-4 and J is TRBJ2-3, with 8 bases matching TRBD1. Germline trimming cut 5 bases from V and 0 bases from J; bases unmatched to any gene: 7. The CDR3 totals 16 residues. CDR1 and CDR2 (germline): SGHVT, SQSDAQ. The CDR3 loop is CASSADRGFSTDTQYF. In DNA form, the CDR3 reads TGTGCCAGCAGCGCCGACAGGGGTTTTAGCACAGATACGCAGTATTTT.

As regards this clone: One end of the junction is discordant with germline, which a read error may explain. V and J are TRBV6-5 and TRBJ2-7, with TRBD2 matching 11 bases. CDR1 is MNHEY, CDR2 SVGAGI, per germline. The CDR3 contains 15 residues. The CDR3: CATSDLAGGPTEQYF. The CDR3 coding sequence is TGTGCCACCAGTGACTTAGCGGGAGGGCCCACCGAGCAGTACTTC.

This chain connects TRBV4-1 to TRBJ1-1; D possibly corresponds to TRBD1 (6 bases). CDR1 MGHRA and CDR2 YSYEKL come from the germline V gene. The CDR3 totals 15 residues. V was pared by 4 bases and J by 7 bases, with 19 bases between. This CDR3 reads CASSPTGARDVEAFF. The CDR3 DNA is TGCGCCAGCAGCCCGACGGGGGCGCGAGACGTTGAAGCTTTCTTT.

The rearrangement joins TRBV25-1 to TRBJ2-5; 11 bases line up with TRBD1. The J call is in doubt because the DNA end fits TRBJ2-7 better. Germline V lookup: CDR1 MGHDK, CDR2 SYGVNS. CDR3 length: 15 residues. CDR3 in amino acids: CASSAGTGGSGEQYF. The CDR3 bases are TGTGCCAGCAGTGCGGGGACAGGGGGATCAGGCGAGCAGTACTTC.

This clone showed up just once. The chain joins TRBV6-6 to TRBJ2-5, with D perhaps matching TRBD2 (6 bases). The DNA end favors TRBJ2-7, so the J call may be wrong. This CDR3 has 16 amino acids. Germline V gene data show CDR1 as MNHNY and CDR2 as SVGAGI (reference sequence). The CDR3 here is CASRGMDGGPSTEQYF. The CDR3 region has the DNA TGTGCCAGCAGGGGGATGGACGGAGGGCCCTCCACCGAGCAGTACTTC.

The chain joins TRBV19 to TRBJ2-2; 9 bases agree with TRBD2. The V and J ends lost 2 bases and 5 bases, in that order; junction bases with no gene match: 3. The germline V gene has CDR1 LNHDA and CDR2 SQIVND (reference sequence). The CDR3 consists of 15 residues. As DNA, the CDR3 is TGTGCCAGTAGTATATATAGCGGGAGTACCGGGGAGCTGTTTTTT. It specifies CASSIYSGSTGELFF.

This chain uses TRBV4-1 with TRBJ2-3; TRBD2 aligns across 15 bases. The CDR3 covers 20 residues. Per germline, CDR1 MGHRA and CDR2 YSYEKL. V was pared by 3 bases and J by 7 bases, with 17 bases of the junction left unmatched. The CDR3 nucleotides are TGCGCCAGCAGCCAGGGAATGGCGAGGACTAGCGGGAGGGCCTCTCATACGCAGTATTTT. This sequence encodes CASSQGMARTSGRASHTQYF.

The chain recombines TRBV5-1 with TRBJ1-2; possible D gene TRBD1, 5 bases. The CDR3 totals 16 residues. V was pared by 0 bases and J by 2 bases, with 14 bases between. The germline V gene encodes CDR1 SGHRS and CDR2 YFSETQ. CDR3 amino acids: CASSLEPGMNNYGYTF. The DNA of the CDR3 is TGCGCCAGCAGCTTGGAGCCAGGGATGAACAACTATGGCTACACCTTC.

The chain employs TRBV7-9 and TRBJ1-1; D ambiguous. CDR1 SEHNR and CDR2 FQNEAQ come from the germline V gene (reference sequence). The CDR3 has 14 amino acids. V was pared by 5 bases and J by 1 base, with 11 bases between. As DNA, the CDR3 is TGTGCCAGCAGCACGCAGTTGGGGAACACTGAAGCTTTCTTT. Translated: CASSTQLGNTEAFF.

The chain recombines TRBV28 with TRBJ1-3; tentative D call: TRBD1 (5 bases). The CDR3 is made up of 14 amino acids. V lost 5 bases to trimming and J lost 8 bases, with 16 bases between them. The germline gives CDR1 MDHEN, CDR2 SYDVKM. The CDR3 DNA reads TGTGCCAGCAGTCCGCCCAGGGATTTACACACCATATATTTT. Residues: CASSPPRDLHTIYF.

The chain couples TRBV10-3 to TRBJ2-1; the match to TRBD2 covers 9 bases. The V and J ends lost 10 bases and 10 bases, in that order; junction bases with no gene match: 17. The CDR3 is made up of 15 amino acids. CDR1 ENHRY and CDR2 SYGVKD come from the germline V gene. The CDR3 sequence is CANARLAEGRGEQFF. CDR3 coding DNA: TGTGCCAACGCCCGACTAGCGGAGGGGCGAGGGGAGCAGTTCTTC.

This clone was recorded only once. The J gene is TRBJ2-5, the V gene TRBV28, with 10 bases fitting TRBD1. V trimming: 4 bases; J trimming: 2 bases; junction bases outside the gene matches: 4. The CDR3 sequence is 15 residues long. CDR1 MDHEN and CDR2 SYDVKM come from the germline V gene. CDR3 residues: CASSYDRGRQETQYF. The DNA of the CDR3 is TGTGCCAGCAGTTATGACAGGGGGCGGCAAGAGACCCAGTACTTC. The full variable domain, in which reference TRBV28 and TRBJ2-5 provide the parts outside the CDR3, is DVKVTQSSRYLVKRTGEKVFLECVQDMDHENMFWYRQDPGLGLRLIYFSYDVKMKEKGDIPEGYSVSREKKERFSLILESASTNQTSMYLCASSYDRGRQETQYFGPGTRLLVL.